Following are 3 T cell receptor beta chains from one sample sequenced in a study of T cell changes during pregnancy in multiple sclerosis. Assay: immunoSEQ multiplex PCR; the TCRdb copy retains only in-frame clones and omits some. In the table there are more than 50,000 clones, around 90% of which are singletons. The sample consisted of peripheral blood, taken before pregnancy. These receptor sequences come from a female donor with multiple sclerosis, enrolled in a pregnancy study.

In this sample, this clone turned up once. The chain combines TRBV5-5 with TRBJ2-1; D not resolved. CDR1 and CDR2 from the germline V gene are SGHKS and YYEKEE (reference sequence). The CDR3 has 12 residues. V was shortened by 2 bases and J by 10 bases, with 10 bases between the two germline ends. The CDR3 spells CASSFQTWEQFF. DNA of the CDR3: TGTGCCAGCAGCTTTCAGACTTGGGAGCAGTTCTTC. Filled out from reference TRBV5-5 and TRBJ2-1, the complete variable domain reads DAGVTQSPTHLIKTRGQQVTLRCSPISGHKSVSWYQQVLGQGPQFIFQYYEKEERGRGNFPDRFSARQFPNYSSELNVNALLLGDSALYLCASSFQTWEQFFGPGTRLTVL.

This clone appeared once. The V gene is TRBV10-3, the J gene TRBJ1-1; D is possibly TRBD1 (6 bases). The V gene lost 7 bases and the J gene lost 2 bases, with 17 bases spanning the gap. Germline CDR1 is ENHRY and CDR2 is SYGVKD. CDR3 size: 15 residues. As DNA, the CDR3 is TGTGCCATCACCGTGACAGGCAAAATCAACACTGAAGCTTTCTTT. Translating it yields CAITVTGKINTEAFF.

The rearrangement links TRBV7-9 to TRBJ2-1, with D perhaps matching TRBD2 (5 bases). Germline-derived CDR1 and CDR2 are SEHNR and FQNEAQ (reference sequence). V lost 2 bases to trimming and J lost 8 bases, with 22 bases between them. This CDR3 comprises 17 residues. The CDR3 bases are TGTGCCAGCAGCTTAAGTCAGCGGAAAAAACCCTGGGATGAGCAGTTCTTC. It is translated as CASSLSQRKKPWDEQFF. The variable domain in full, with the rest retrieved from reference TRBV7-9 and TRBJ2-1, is DTGVSQNPRHKITKRGQNVTFRCDPISEHNRLYWYRQTLGQGPEFLTYFQNEAQLEKSRLLSDRFSAERPKGSFSTLEIQRTEQGDSAMYLCASSLSQRKKPWDEQFFGPGTRLTVL.